This T cell receptor beta chain derives from a study of shared clonotypes between healthy human individuals (dated by TCRdb to about 2020). At the level of the whole study: The cohort comprised a couple of women and three men aged 18 to 49 years. The study deeply sequenced blood TCR repertoires of 5 or 6 healthy adults to estimate repertoire size and the extent of clonotype sharing between individuals. Libraries were prepared and TCR repertoires were sequenced by different laboratories using diverse techniques, in order to increase sequencing depth and limit assay-specific biases. Between about 0.94 and 8.9 billion PBMCs per donor were obtained by leukapheresis. For each donor, CD4 naive and CD4 memory were each run on three plates, CD8 naive on two plates, and CD8 memory on one plate.

Summary of the overall study and its limitations: Pairwise subsampling led to the expectation that sequencing depth would affect the degree of clonotype sharing among donors. Compared with non-shared clonotypes, the clonotypes found in all four sorted-subset donors had higher generation probabilities. Because the study included only a small number of donors, the genetic and exposure-history diversity represented was limited. Naive subsets generally had larger estimated clonotype richness than memory subsets did. Only blood was sampled, and tissue TCR repertoires likely differ from those in blood. Across four donors, approximately 5% of naive CD4, approximately 3.6% of naive CD8, approximately 2.5% of memory CD4, and 0.3% to 0.45% of memory CD8 clonotypes were shared. Even with the large sequencing depth, rarefaction of the sorted-subset datasets indicated that sequencing was incomplete.

Turning to this clone: Its antigen specificity is not known. One base away there is no much larger clone; base qualities are not given.

In the germline V gene, CDR1 corresponds to SGDLS and CDR2 to YYNGEE. Here V drops 4 bases and J drops 4 bases, and the junction holds 8 bases not matched to any gene. CDR3 length: 15 amino acids, cysteine to phenylalanine. Only the CDR3 DNA stays, 45 bases, in frame from base 1. The donors were healthy, HIV-negative adults with no recently reported acute infections or vaccinations. Every donor was a Caucasian adult living in Nashville, Tennessee, USA. Magnetic negative selection was used to enrich CD4+ T cells, after which naive cells were positively selected on CD45RA and the negative fraction became the memory subset. Blood was obtained by leukapheresis, after which PBMCs were separated by Ficoll-Histopaque density gradient centrifugation and cryopreserved in liquid nitrogen vapor phase. Analytical flow cytometry was used to check the purity and quantity of every magnetically sorted T cell population. Each sorted fraction had its genomic DNA isolated and then quantified by UV absorbance on a Nanodrop 2000c.

TCR CDR3 regions were amplified from genomic DNA by multiplex PCR using the deep immunoSEQ assay. Genomic DNA extracted from each cell subset was distributed evenly over all wells of several immunoSEQ 96-well plates, and each plate served as one replicate. Each replicate PCR for sorted subsets received around 210 ng genomic DNA, equal to about 30,000 T cell genomes. The purified libraries were quantified using a Qubit 3.0 fluorometer, sized with a Bioanalyzer 2100, and then quantified again using the KAPA Library Quantification kit. Every immunoSEQ 96-well plate was sequenced on a dedicated single-read 150-cycle Illumina NextSeq 550 flow cell. On the study's bioinformatics: Because only junctional sequences without quality scores were contained in the immunoSEQ output, filtering matching that applied to full-length reads could not be performed. To assign V/J genes and CDR3, sequences were annotated against IMGT germline references using PyIR, a Python wrapper for IgBLAST v1.9. Any read was removed if the V/J assignment was weak (E-value above 1e-6), the CDR3 was missing, or the read contained stop codons, out-of-frame junctions, or ambiguous translated residues. V3J clonotypes were defined as sequences sharing an identical inferred V gene, J gene, and CDR3 amino acid sequence. To compute the percentage overlap between repertoires, the number of shared unique clonotypes was divided by the size of the smaller repertoire. Repertoire richness was assessed with RTK rarefaction, the Chao1 estimator, and Recon v2.1 estimates of unobserved clonotypes. OLGA was used to compute generation probabilities for all TCRbeta clonotypes that the gDNA method yielded from a handful of donors. Imported from immuneACCESS, the table was reduced by TCRdb to in-frame sequences with V and J called. These copies leave out some clones; in studies compared against another copy, an unresolved V gene accounts for under half, and the cause of the remainder is not known. V, J and clone size derive from that table, while D and trimming were established from the DNA sequence. This sample gives around 1,100,000 clones in total; approximately 75% of them show up just once. The ten largest clones represent 0.89% of the sample.

Sequences were obtained from memory CD4+ T cells from PBMCs. In light of the paper, this sample's cell subset or site label describes: CD45RA-negative fraction. This sequence uses TRBV9 and TRBJ2-1; 7 middle bases align to TRBD2. The receptor's source is a man aged 18 to 35 in good health. Some clones in this sample may be carry-over from other donors' samples. The DNA is TGTGCCAGCAGCCCATTAGCGGGCGGATACAATGAGCAGTTCTTC. Its coded protein is CASSPLAGGYNEQFF.